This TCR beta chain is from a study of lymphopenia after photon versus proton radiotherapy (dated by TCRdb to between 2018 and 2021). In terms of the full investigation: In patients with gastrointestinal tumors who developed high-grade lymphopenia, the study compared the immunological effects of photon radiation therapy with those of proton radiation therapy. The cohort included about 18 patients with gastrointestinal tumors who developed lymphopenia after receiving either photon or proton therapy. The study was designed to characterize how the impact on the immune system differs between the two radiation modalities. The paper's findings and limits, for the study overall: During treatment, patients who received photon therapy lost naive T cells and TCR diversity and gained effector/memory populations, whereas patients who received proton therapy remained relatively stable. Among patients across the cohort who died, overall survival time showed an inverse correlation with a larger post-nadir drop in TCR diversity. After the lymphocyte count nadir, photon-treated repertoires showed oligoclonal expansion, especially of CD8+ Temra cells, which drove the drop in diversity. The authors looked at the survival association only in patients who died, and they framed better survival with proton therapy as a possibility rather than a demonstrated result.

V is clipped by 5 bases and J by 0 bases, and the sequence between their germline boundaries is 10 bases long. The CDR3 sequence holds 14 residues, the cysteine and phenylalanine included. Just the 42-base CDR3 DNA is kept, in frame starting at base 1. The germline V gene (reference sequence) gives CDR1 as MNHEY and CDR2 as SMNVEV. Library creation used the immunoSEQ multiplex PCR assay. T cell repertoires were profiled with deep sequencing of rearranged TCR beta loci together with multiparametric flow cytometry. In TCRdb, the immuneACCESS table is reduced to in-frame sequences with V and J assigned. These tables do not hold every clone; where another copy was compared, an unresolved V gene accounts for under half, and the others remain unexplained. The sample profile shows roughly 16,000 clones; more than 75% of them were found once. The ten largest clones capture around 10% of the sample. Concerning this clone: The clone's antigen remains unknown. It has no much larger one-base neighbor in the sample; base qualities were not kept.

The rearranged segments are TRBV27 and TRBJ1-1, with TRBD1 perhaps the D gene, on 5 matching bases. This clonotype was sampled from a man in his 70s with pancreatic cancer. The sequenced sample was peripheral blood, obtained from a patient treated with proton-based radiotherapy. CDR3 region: CASSRGSLNTEAFF. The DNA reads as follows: TGTGCCAGCAGTAGGGGCTCCTTGAACACTGAAGCTTTCTTT.